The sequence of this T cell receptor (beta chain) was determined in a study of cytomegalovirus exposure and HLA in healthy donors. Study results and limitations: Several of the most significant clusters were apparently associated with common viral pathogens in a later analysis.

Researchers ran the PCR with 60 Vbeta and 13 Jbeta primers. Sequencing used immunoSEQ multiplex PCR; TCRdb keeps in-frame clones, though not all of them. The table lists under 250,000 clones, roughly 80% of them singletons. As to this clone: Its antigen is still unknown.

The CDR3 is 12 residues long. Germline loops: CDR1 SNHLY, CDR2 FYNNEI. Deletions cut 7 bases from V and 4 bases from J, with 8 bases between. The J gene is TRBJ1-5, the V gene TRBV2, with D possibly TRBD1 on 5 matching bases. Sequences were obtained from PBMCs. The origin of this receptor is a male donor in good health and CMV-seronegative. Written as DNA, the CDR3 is TGTGCCAGCACGGACACAAATCAGCCCCAGCATTTT. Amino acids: CASTDTNQPQHF. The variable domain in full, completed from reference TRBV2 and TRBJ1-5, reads EPEVTQTPSHQVTQMGQEVILRCVPISNHLYFYWYRQILGQKVEFLVSFYNNEISEKSEIFDDQFSVERPDGSNFTLKIRSTKLEDSAMYFCASTDTNQPQHFGDGTRLSIL.